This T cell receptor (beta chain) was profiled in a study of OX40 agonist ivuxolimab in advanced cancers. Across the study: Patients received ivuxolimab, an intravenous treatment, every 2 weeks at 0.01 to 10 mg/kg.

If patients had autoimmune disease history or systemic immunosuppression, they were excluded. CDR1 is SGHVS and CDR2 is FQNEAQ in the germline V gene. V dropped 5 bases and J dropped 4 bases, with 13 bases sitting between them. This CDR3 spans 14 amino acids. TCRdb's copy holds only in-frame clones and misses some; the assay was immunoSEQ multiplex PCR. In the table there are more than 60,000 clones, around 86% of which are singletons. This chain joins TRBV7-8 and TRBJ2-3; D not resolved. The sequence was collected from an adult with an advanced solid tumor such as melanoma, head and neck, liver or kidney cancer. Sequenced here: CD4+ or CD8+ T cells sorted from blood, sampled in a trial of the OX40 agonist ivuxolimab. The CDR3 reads CASSPPPAPDTQYF. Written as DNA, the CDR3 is TGTGCCAGCAGCCCTCCCCCCGCTCCAGATACGCAGTATTTT.